This TCR beta chain was recovered during a study of blood T cell repertoires in COVID-19 (dated by TCRdb to the early 2020s). For the study in its entirety: Collaborator samples came from the United States, Italy and Spain and covered acute and convalescent phases of COVID-19. The samples were drawn from the first 160 participants of the ongoing ImmuneRACE study and from 950 to 1,500 subjects provided by 6 global collaborators. The repertoires were made available in a free public database intended to serve as a resource for research on the immune response to SARS-CoV-2. The prospective study material was composed of cDNA or gDNA derived from T cells, B-cell-depleted T cells, or PBMCs. The sample metadata nearly always contained a de-identified subject ID, COVID-19 status, age in years and sex. HLA class I and class II types, where available, came from metadata supplied by the sample provider rather than from assay-based typing. Subjects who had been exposed to COVID-19, were actively infected with it, or had recovered from it provided the deeply sampled blood TCRbeta repertoires that made up the dataset. Findings and caveats that apply to the study as a whole: The amount of clinical and demographic metadata varied by source and participant and was provided uncurated.

With regard to this clone: Its antigen is currently not known. Qualities for individual bases were not recorded, and no much larger clone is one base off.

One collaborating source in Seattle enrolled patients while the patients were actively infected and followed the patients over time throughout the course of disease. Whole blood was collected in K2EDTA tubes by collaborating institutions according to the institutions' own protocols. For TCRbeta analysis, collaborators shipped samples in one of three forms: frozen whole blood, isolated PBMCs, or DNA extracted from either of those sample types. The germline V and J ends show losses of 2 bases and 2 bases respectively, and no gene match explains 6 bases of the junction. Including cysteine and phenylalanine, the CDR3 has 15 amino acids. The sequence is cut down to CDR3 DNA, 45 bases in frame from base 1. The CDR1 and CDR2 encoded by the germline V gene (reference sequence) are MNHNY and SVGAGI. TCRbeta CDR3 regions were amplified from genomic DNA by means of the immunoSEQ Assay, a bias-controlled multiplex PCR. As for the original processing: The number of nucleated cells in each sample was estimated from the amplification of reference gene primers within the assay. Sequence reads were collapsed and filtered to measure the absolute abundance of every unique TCRbeta CDR3 rearrangement. For each sample, productive Simpson clonality was calculated by taking the square root of Simpson's diversity index across productive rearrangements. TCRdb holds this immuneACCESS table with in-frame rearrangements only. Some clones are missing; in checked studies, unresolved V genes explain under half, and the rest has no known cause. D and trimming were read from the DNA, whereas the V and J calls and clone size are those reported in that table. The sample contains 300,000 to 350,000 clones, approximately 88% of them found a single time. Approximately 9.9% of the sample belongs to the ten largest clones.

Sequencing input: peripheral blood. The clonotype comes from a man aged 25 to 45 with COVID-19, enrolled during active disease. The chain is made from TRBV6-6 and TRBJ2-7; 7 nucleotides in the junction match TRBD1. The CDR3 protein: CASSYSDREAYEQYF. DNA sequence: TGTGCCAGCAGTTACAGTGACAGGGAAGCCTACGAGCAGTACTTC.